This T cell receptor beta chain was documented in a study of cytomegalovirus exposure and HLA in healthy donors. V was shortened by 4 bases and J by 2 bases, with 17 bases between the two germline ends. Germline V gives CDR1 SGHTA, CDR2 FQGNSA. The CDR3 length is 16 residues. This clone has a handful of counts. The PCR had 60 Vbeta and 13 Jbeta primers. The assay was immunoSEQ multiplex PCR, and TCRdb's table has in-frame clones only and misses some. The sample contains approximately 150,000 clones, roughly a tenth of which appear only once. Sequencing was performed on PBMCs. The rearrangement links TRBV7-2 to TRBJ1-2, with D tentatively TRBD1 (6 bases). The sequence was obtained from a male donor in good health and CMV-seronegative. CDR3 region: CASSSRYMTGNYGYTF. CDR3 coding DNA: TGTGCCAGCAGCTCAAGATACATGACAGGAAACTATGGCTACACCTTC.